A selection of T cell receptor beta chains follows, all from one sample in a study of cytomegalovirus exposure and HLA in healthy donors. Assay used: immunoSEQ multiplex PCR; TCRdb lists only in-frame clones, some missing. The specimen's table records about 160,000 clones. The sequencing input was PBMCs. The receptors stem from a woman aged 45-59 years in good health and CMV-seronegative. Both conserved end residues are part of each CDR3. D genes are given only for firm matches.

cdr3_nt | cdr3_aa | v_call | d_call | j_call
TGCGCCAGCAGCATCGGGACAGGGGGCAACGAGCAGTACTTC | CASSIGTGGNEQYF | TRBV5-1 | TRBD1 | TRBJ2-7
TGCGCCAGCAGCGCAGGGGACAGGAACACTGAAGCTTTCTTT | CASSAGDRNTEAFF | TRBV5-1 | TRBD1 | TRBJ1-1
TGTGCCAGTAGTATATCTAGCGGGAACAACTTCTTC | CASSISSGNNFF | TRBV19 | TRBD2 | TRBJ2-1
TGTGCCAGCAGGCTTAGCCGCATCGACAGGGGCACTGAAGCTTTCTTT | CASRLSRIDRGTEAFF | TRBV7-8 | TRBD1 | TRBJ1-1
TGTGCCAGCAGTTCCTACAGACTAAGAGGGGGCAATGAGCAGTTCTTC | CASSSYRLRGGNEQFF | TRBV28 | - | TRBJ2-1
TGCGCCAGTGCATTCGGTCTAGCGGCACAAGAGACCCAGTACTTC | CASAFGLAAQETQYF | TRBV5-1 | TRBD2 | TRBJ2-5
TGTGCCAGCAGTGTTCAGGGCGGGGGGACACACGGGGAGCTGTTTTTT | CASSVQGGGTHGELFF | TRBV6-1 | TRBD2 | TRBJ2-2
TGTGCCAGCAGTTATCCGGGACAGGGCAACACTGAAGCTTTCTTT | CASSYPGQGNTEAFF | TRBV28 | TRBD1 | TRBJ1-1
TGCGCCAGCAGCTTGAGCGGGGTTGGGCATGACACCGGGGAGCTGTTTTTT | CASSLSGVGHDTGELFF | TRBV5-1 | TRBD2 | TRBJ2-2
TGCGCCAGCAGTCTATTAGGCAGCGGGAGGCCTCAAGAGACCCAGTACTTC | CASSLLGSGRPQETQYF | TRBV23-1 | TRBD2 | TRBJ2-5
TGCAGCGAGCGGGGAGGAGAGACCCAGTACTTC | CSERGGETQYF | TRBV20-1 | TRBD2 | TRBJ2-5
TGTGCCTGGAGTTCTGTGAACACTGAAGCTTTCTTT | CAWSSVNTEAFF | TRBV30 | - | TRBJ1-1
TGCGCCAGCAGCCAAAGCCCCACTGCTCCCTACAATGAGCAGTTCTTC | CASSQSPTAPYNEQFF | TRBV4-1 | - | TRBJ2-1
TGTGCCTGGGAGAGTCCGGACAGGGTAAAGGAAAAACTGTTTTTT | CAWESPDRVKEKLFF | TRBV30 | TRBD1 | TRBJ1-4
TGTGCCAGCAGTATCCCTCCCTCTGGAAACACCATATATTTT | CASSIPPSGNTIYF | TRBV28 | - | TRBJ1-3
TGTGCCAGCAGCTTTAGCGGTAACACTGAAGCTTTCTTT | CASSFSGNTEAFF | TRBV7-3 | - | TRBJ1-1
TGCGCCAGCAGCTTGGGACCGGGGGTAGAGACCCAGTACTTC | CASSLGPGVETQYF | TRBV5-1 | - | TRBJ2-5
TGTGCCAGCAGGAGGGGCGGGACCCCCTACAATGAGCAGTTCTTC | CASRRGGTPYNEQFF | TRBV7-2 | - | TRBJ2-1
TGCGCCAGCAGAGGACAGAACACTGAAGCTTTCTTT | CASRGQNTEAFF | TRBV4-1 | - | TRBJ1-1
TGTGCCAGCAGTTCCCGGGACACCTCCTACGAGCAGTACTTC | CASSSRDTSYEQYF | TRBV6-6 | - | TRBJ2-7
TGTGCCAGCAGCGGACAGGGAAACGAGCAGTACTTC | CASSGQGNEQYF | TRBV25-1 | TRBD1 | TRBJ2-7
TGTGCCAGCAGCCAAGCGACCGGACAGGACTATGGCTACACCTTC | CASSQATGQDYGYTF | TRBV4-2 | TRBD1 | TRBJ1-2
TGTGCCAGCAGCCAGGGACAGGGGGCTTACGAGCAGTACTTC | CASSQGQGAYEQYF | TRBV4-2 | TRBD1 | TRBJ2-7
TGTGCCTGGAGCCAGGGGCCCTACGAGCAGTACTTC | CAWSQGPYEQYF | TRBV30 | - | TRBJ2-7
TGTGCCTGGAGGCAGCGGAACACTGAAGCTTTCTTT | CAWRQRNTEAFF | TRBV30 | - | TRBJ1-1
TGTGCCAGCAGCCTTGACAGGGGCTCCTACGAGCAGTACTTC | CASSLDRGSYEQYF | TRBV9 | TRBD1 | TRBJ2-7
TGTGCCAGCAGTTCACAGGGGTATGGCTACACCTTC | CASSSQGYGYTF | TRBV25-1 | TRBD1 | TRBJ1-2
TGCGCCAGCAGCTTGATAGGGGCGGATGGTCTCCAAAATACAGATACGCAGTATTTT | CASSLIGADGLQNTDTQYF | TRBV5-1 | - | TRBJ2-3
TGTGCCAGCAGTTTGGACAGGGATAGCAATCAGCCCCAGCATTTT | CASSLDRDSNQPQHF | TRBV6-5 | TRBD1 | TRBJ1-5
TGTGCCAGCTCACCTCAGGGGGCAGGTAGCAATCAGCCCCAGCATTTT | CASSPQGAGSNQPQHF | TRBV18 | TRBD1 | TRBJ1-5
TGTGCCAGCAGTTTAGGGACAGGGGACGAGCAGTACTTC | CASSLGTGDEQYF | TRBV28 | TRBD1 | TRBJ2-7
TGTGCCAGCATGGGTCGGGCGGGGGAGCAGTACTTC | CASMGRAGEQYF | TRBV28 | - | TRBJ2-7
TGTGCCTGGACGGCCGGGAGAGGCCACGAGCAGTACTTC | CAWTAGRGHEQYF | TRBV30 | - | TRBJ2-7
TGCGCCAGCAGCTTGGTGGGAGAGGGTGAAGCTTTCTTT | CASSLVGEGEAFF | TRBV5-1 | - | TRBJ1-1
TGTGCCAGCAGCCGCCAGGGGGGCCAGTTCTTC | CASSRQGGQFF | TRBV7-8 | - | TRBJ2-1
TGCGCCAGCAGCTCCGGGACAGGGGACGGCGAGCAGTACTTC | CASSSGTGDGEQYF | TRBV5-1 | TRBD1 | TRBJ2-7
TGTGCCAGTCTAGTCGGGGGGGGGAACACTGAAGCTTTCTTT | CASLVGGGNTEAFF | TRBV19 | - | TRBJ1-1
TGTGCCAGTAGGTTACGGACAGGGAGCCACGAGCAGTACTTC | CASRLRTGSHEQYF | TRBV19 | TRBD1 | TRBJ2-7
TGTGCCAGCAGCCCGGGGAGGGACAGGGGACATTCTAATGAAAAACTGTTTTTT | CASSPGRDRGHSNEKLFF | TRBV7-8 | TRBD1 | TRBJ1-4
TGTGCCAGCAGCTTGGCAGGAAGGACTGAAGCTTTCTTT | CASSLAGRTEAFF | TRBV7-9 | - | TRBJ1-1
TGTGCCAGCTCGTGGGAAGGGGGAAATTCACCCCTCCACTTT | CASSWEGGNSPLHF | TRBV9 | - | TRBJ1-6
TGCAGCGTCGCCTGGACAGTCACTAATGAAAAACTGTTTTTT | CSVAWTVTNEKLFF | TRBV29-1 | - | TRBJ1-4
TGTGCCAGCAGTGTAGGCAGGGGGAACTATGGCTACACCTTC | CASSVGRGNYGYTF | TRBV25-1 | TRBD1 | TRBJ1-2
TGTGCCTGGACCCATGGACGTTTGCTAGCGGGAGGAGGGACAGATACGCAGTATTTT | CAWTHGRLLAGGGTDTQYF | TRBV30 | TRBD2 | TRBJ2-3
TGTGCCAGCAGCGTAAGTAAAGGGGGCGGGAACTACAATGAGCAGTTCTTC | CASSVSKGGGNYNEQFF | TRBV9 | - | TRBJ2-1
TGTGCCAGCAGCTTTGGACAGGACAATCAGCCCCAGCATTTT | CASSFGQDNQPQHF | TRBV7-2 | TRBD1 | TRBJ1-5
TGTGCCAGCAGATTGTCAACAGGGTTCGCTTTCTTT | CASRLSTGFAFF | TRBV28 | - | TRBJ1-1
TGCGCCAGCAGCTTGGACAGGGAATGGCCCCAGCATTTT | CASSLDREWPQHF | TRBV5-1 | - | TRBJ1-5
TGTGCCAGCAGCACCGAACAGGGGGCTATCAATGAGCAGTTCTTC | CASSTEQGAINEQFF | TRBV6-1 | TRBD1 | TRBJ2-1
TGCGCCAGCAGCCAAGGGCCGGACATAAAAGCTTTCTTT | CASSQGPDIKAFF | TRBV4-1 | - | TRBJ1-1
TGTGCCAGCAGCTCATTCCAAGAGACCCAGTACTTC | CASSSFQETQYF | TRBV13 | - | TRBJ2-5
TGCGCCAGCAGCCAAGTTGACAGGGGGCCTTCACCCCTCCACTTT | CASSQVDRGPSPLHF | TRBV4-1 | TRBD1 | TRBJ1-6